These 20 T cell receptor beta chains were sequenced from one sample in a study of T cells after yellow fever vaccination. Using its own MiXCR run on the 5' RACE reads, TCRdb lists one record per CDR3 protein. Of hundreds of thousands of distinct CDR3 sequences in the sample, 8.5% to 10% are singletons; the top ten hold approximately 19%. The sample in question was PBMCs, obtained on the day of the first yellow fever vaccination. The source of these receptors is a man aged 18 to 30 who received the YFV17D yellow fever vaccine.

V and J are TRBV4-2 and TRBJ2-7; D might be TRBD1 (6 bases). This CDR3 has 14 residues. Between the trimmed V and J ends, which lost 3 bases and 3 bases, there was a span of 12 bases. Germline lookup yields CDR1 LGHNA and CDR2 YNFKEQ. This CDR3 is CASSQYGGIYEQYF. The CDR3 coding sequence is TGTGCCAGCAGCCAGTATGGGGGCATCTACGAGCAGTACTTC.

The chain combines TRBV5-1 with TRBJ2-7; D might be TRBD1 (6 bases). The V end lost 4 bases, the J end lost 2 bases, and 10 bases lay between the germline ends. Germline V CDR1 and CDR2: SGHRS, YFSETQ. This CDR3 is built from 13 residues. Written as DNA, the CDR3 is TGCGCCAGCAGCACTACAGGGACCTACGAGCAGTACTTC. Translation: CASSTTGTYEQYF.

This clonotype was detected many times. V and J are TRBV28 and TRBJ2-1; TRBD1 might be the D (6 bases). CDR3 size: 15 residues. Germline V gene sequence: CDR1 MDHEN, CDR2 SYDVKM. The V and J ends lost 1 base and 4 bases respectively, with 11 bases between them. The CDR3 DNA sequence: TGTGCCAGCAGTTTATTGGCAGGGGCTTACAATGAGCAGTTCTTC. Its protein is CASSLLAGAYNEQFF.

There are a few counts of this clonotype. V is TRBV30 and J is TRBJ1-4; maybe TRBD1 (6 bases). CDR3 size: 14 residues. Per the germline V gene, CDR1 is GTSNPN and CDR2 is SVGIG (reference sequence). V was shortened by 1 base and J by 2 bases, with 8 bases between the two germline ends. This CDR3 reads CAWSATGTNEKLFF. DNA for the CDR3: TGTGCCTGGAGTGCCACAGGGACTAATGAAAAACTGTTTTTT. Full variable domain (missing parts from reference TRBV30 and TRBJ1-4): SQTIHQWPATLVQPVGSPLSLECTVEGTSNPNLYWYRQAAGRGLQLLFYSVGIGQISSEVPQNLSASRPQDRQFILSSKKLLLSDSGFYLCAWSATGTNEKLFFGSGTQLSVL.

The gene calls are TRBV12-3 or TRBV12-4 and TRBJ1-4; D unresolved. The ends were cut back, 6 bases at V and 0 bases at J, with 11 bases in the middle. The CDR3 totals 15 residues. In nucleotides, the CDR3 is TGTGCCAGCAGGGGCTCGGGCCCAACTAATGAAAAACTGTTTTTT. Translation gives CASRGSGPTNEKLFF.

At least ten counts were recorded for this clonotype. The chain links TRBV7-8 to TRBJ2-2, with D uncertain. There are 14 residues in the CDR3. Between the trimmed V and J ends, which lost 5 bases and 1 base, there was a span of 8 bases. Germline CDR1 SGHVS, CDR2 FQNEAQ. CDR3 coding DNA: TGTGCCAGCAGCCCACGACAGAACACCGGGGAGCTGTTTTTT. Its translation is CASSPRQNTGELFF.

The chain links TRBV7-2 to TRBJ1-3; D is unresolved. Germline V gene sequence: CDR1 SGHTA, CDR2 FQGNSA. CDR3 size: 14 residues. Trimming pared 4 bases from V and 0 bases from J, leaving 7 bases between. In DNA, the CDR3 is TGTGCCAGCAGCTCCTGGGGCTCTGGAAACACCATATATTTT. Translation: CASSSWGSGNTIYF.

This clonotype was counted between two and nine times. The chain couples TRBV9 to TRBJ2-7; 9 bases fit TRBD2. V shed 0 bases and J 6 bases; nucleotides not matched to a gene: 10. The CDR3 runs to 16 residues. Germline assignment: CDR1 SGDLS and CDR2 YYNGEE. In DNA form, the CDR3 reads TGTGCCAGCAGCGTAGGCCAGCGGGGGGAGTCAGGCGAGCAGTACTTC. Residues: CASSVGQRGESGEQYF.

The chain carries TRBV10-1 and TRBJ2-7, with D possibly matching TRBD2 (5 bases). V lost 6 bases to trimming and J lost 3 bases, with 12 bases between them. Per the germline V gene, CDR1 is WNHNN and CDR2 is SYGVQD (reference sequence). This CDR3 spans 13 amino acids. The CDR3 loop is CASSPSGSYEQYV. Here the CDR3 DNA reads TGCGCCAGCAGCCCGAGTGGGAGCTACGAGCAGTACGTC.

The table lists this clonotype with a few counts. V and J are TRBV12-3 or TRBV12-4 and TRBJ1-4; 7 nucleotides agree with TRBD1. The CDR3 has 14 residues. V trimming: 6 bases; J trimming: 10 bases; junction bases outside the gene matches: 11. The CDR3 DNA reads as TGTGCCAGCAGGGCGACAGGGAGAGTCGGAAAACTGTTTTTT. Translation: CASRATGRVGKLFF.

In its sample, this clonotype was seen a few times. The chain links TRBV20-1 to TRBJ2-1; D possibly matches TRBD1 or TRBD2 (5 bases each). Germline CDR1 and CDR2: DFQATT and SNEGSKA (reference sequence). The CDR3 covers 12 residues. The ends were cut back, 0 bases at V and 10 bases at J, with 10 bases in the middle. As DNA, the CDR3 is TGCAGTGCTAGAGAACTGGGGGAGGAGCAGTTCTTC. Protein sequence: CSARELGEEQFF.

DNA for the CDR3: TGTGCCAGCGGAAGCCCCCCAGGGGCGCGAGGGTTCCTTTCCGAGCAGTACTTC. Translating it yields CASGSPPGARGFLSEQYF. The genes are TRBV5-4 and TRBJ2-7; maybe TRBD1 (6 bases). CDR3 length: 18 amino acids. CDR1 and CDR2 (germline): SGHNT, YYREEE (reference sequence). Between the trimmed V and J ends, which lost 7 bases and 6 bases, there was a span of 32 bases.

This clonotype was found a few times. The chain is built from TRBV5-1 and TRBJ2-5; D assignment may be TRBD1 or TRBD2 (6 bases each). Trimming stripped 2 bases from V and 2 bases from J, with 13 bases between. Germline values: CDR1 SGHRS, CDR2 YFSETQ. The CDR3 is 15 amino acids. CDR3: CASSFRGGPQETQYF. The CDR3 DNA follows: TGCGCCAGCAGCTTTCGAGGGGGGCCTCAAGAGACCCAGTACTTC. The whole variable domain, remainder taken from reference TRBV5-1 and TRBJ2-5, is KAGVTQTPRYLIKTRGQQVTLSCSPISGHRSVSWYQQTPGQGLQFLFEYFSETQRNKGNFPGRFSGRQFSNSRSEMNVSTLELGDSALYLCASSFRGGPQETQYFGPGTRLLVL.

This clonotype has more than one count but fewer than ten. The rearrangement joins TRBV5-1 to TRBJ2-7; 8 bases fit TRBD1. V lost 2 bases, J lost 5 bases, and 6 bases stayed unmatched. The CDR3 consists of 14 residues. Germline values: CDR1 SGHRS, CDR2 YFSETQ. CDR3 nucleotides: TGCGCCAGCAGCTTCCGGACAGGGTTGAACGAGCAGTACTTC. Amino acids: CASSFRTGLNEQYF.

This clonotype has a count of ten or more. This rearrangement joins TRBV7-8 to TRBJ2-7, with D perhaps TRBD1 or TRBD2 (5 bases each). The CDR3 sequence is 14 residues long. V was clipped by 4 bases and J by 3 bases, with 13 bases between them. The V gene's germline CDR1 is SGHVS and CDR2 FQNEAQ. CDR3 in amino acids: CASSSGQEGYEQYF. The CDR3, as DNA: TGTGCCAGCAGCTCCGGACAAGAGGGCTACGAGCAGTACTTC. Full variable domain (outside the CDR3, taken from reference TRBV7-8 and TRBJ2-7): GAGVSQSPRYKVAKRGQDVALRCDPISGHVSLFWYQQALGQGPEFLTYFQNEAQLDKSGLPSDRFFAERPEGSVSTLKIQRTQQEDSAVYLCASSSGQEGYEQYFGPGTRLTVT.

This clonotype was detected ten times or more. The J gene is TRBJ2-7, the V gene TRBV29-1, with 10 bases aligning to TRBD1. V shed 5 bases, J shed 3 bases, and the junction held 1 base outside the gene matches. The germline V gene encodes CDR1 SQVTM and CDR2 ANQGSEA. The CDR3 is 12 amino acids. CDR3 bases: TGCAGCGTTCGGACAGGGGGCTACGAGCAGTACTTC. It specifies CSVRTGGYEQYF.

This chain joins TRBV12-3 or TRBV12-4 and TRBJ2-1, with 10 bases lining up with TRBD2. The CDR3 runs 15 residues. J gave up 7 bases and V 2 bases, and 5 bases lay outside the gene matches. DNA for the CDR3: TGTGCCAGCAGTTTATCAGCGGGGGGGCCTAATGAGCAGTTCTTC. It yields the protein CASSLSAGGPNEQFF.

The V gene is TRBV19, the J gene TRBJ2-7; a weak D match, TRBD2 (5 bases). The CDR3 contains 14 residues. Per germline, CDR1 LNHDA and CDR2 SQIVND (reference sequence). V lost 7 bases, J lost 0 bases, and 13 bases lay in between. CDR3 loop: CASTPGVSSYEQYF. CDR3 sequence (DNA): TGTGCCAGTACCCCCGGGGTCAGCTCCTACGAGCAGTACTTC.

The rearrangement joins TRBV28 to TRBJ2-1; D assignment may be TRBD1 or TRBD2 (5 bases each). In germline, CDR1 is MDHEN, CDR2 SYDVKM. The CDR3 consists of 14 residues. V was clipped by 3 bases and J by 7 bases, with 13 bases between them. The CDR3 loop is CASSFFEGLNEQFF. The CDR3 DNA sequence: TGTGCCAGCAGTTTTTTTGAGGGGTTGAATGAGCAGTTCTTC.

This clonotype was detected a few times. The chain has TRBV12-3 or TRBV12-4 and TRBJ2-7; 7 bases are a match to TRBD2. The CDR3 is 12 amino acids. Trimming cost V 6 bases and J 6 bases; bases outside gene matches: 5. CDR3 sequence: CASSPSGGEQYF. CDR3 nucleotides: TGTGCCAGCAGCCCCTCGGGAGGCGAGCAGTACTTC.